The clone carrying this TCR beta chain has a count of ten or more. What it binds is unknown. Aged about 6 to 95, donors were systemically healthy Caucasians from Russia. The CDR3 runs 13 residues. Germline V lookup: CDR1 DFQATT, CDR2 SNEGSKA (reference sequence). V lost 5 bases to trimming and J lost 5 bases; unmatched junction nucleotides: 6. This specimen comes from a study of blood T cells in healthy people across ages. The authors ran a second PCR of roughly 6 to 12 cycles using a sample-barcoded 5' primer and a J-beta primer mix. Each cDNA molecule, via a template-switch adaptor with 12 random nucleotides, was tagged. Paired-end reads containing CDR3 totaled no fewer than 2.5 million for each sample. TCRdb independently ran MiXCR on the 5' RACE reads; one entry per CDR3 protein. Of approximately 730,000 distinct CDR3 sequences listed, roughly 44% were seen once; the top ten hold roughly 20%. Study results and caveats: Comparison with aged donors showed that long-lived donors had more naive CD4+ cells and higher diversity.

Sequenced material: blood. The source of this sequence is a woman aged 55-75 years in good health. The V call is TRBV20-1, the J call TRBJ2-7, with 10 bases aligning to TRBD1. This CDR3 reads CSAPLTGGNEQYF. The DNA for the CDR3 is TGCAGTGCTCCCCTGACAGGGGGCAACGAGCAGTACTTC.